Given below is one TCR beta chain in context. This clonotype was counted many times. It lacks a known antigen. Base qualities are not at hand, and no much larger clone is one base apart. Blood bank volunteers in Maryland, USA served as the healthy controls. Sorted-subset TCR libraries were prepared from about a million sorted CD4+ or CD8+ T cells. Peripheral blood underwent Ficoll-Hypaque density gradient centrifugation to isolate PBMCs, which were then cryopreserved in liquid nitrogen. Paired sorted CD4+ and CD8+ subsets came from healthy controls, HAM/TSP patients and MS patients. These data belong to a study of neurological immune-mediated disorders (dated by TCRdb to the late 2010s). General notes on the study: Peripheral blood TCR-beta repertoires from HTLV-I-associated myelopathy (HAM/TSP) patients, multiple sclerosis patients and healthy controls were compared by UMI-based sequencing. The 90 to 120 TCR-beta libraries covered PBMC samples along with longitudinal samples, technical triplicates, and paired sorted CD4+ and CD8+ T-cell subsets. The cohort was made up of around 70 subjects, consisting of roughly 15 HAM/TSP patients, some 34 multiple sclerosis patients and about 20 healthy controls. What the study reported, not specific to this receptor: No identical CDR3 amino acid sequences were found to be shared among expanded clones across subjects, suggesting that TCR-beta repertoires were private in all groups. The highest TCR clonal expansion was observed in HAM/TSP patients, whereas the lowest was observed in MS patients, even when compared with healthy controls.

The V end gives up 1 base and the J end 4 bases, leaving 8 bases in the junction not matched to a gene. CDR1 and CDR2 are drawn from the germline V gene: SGHRS, YFSETQ. The CDR3 starts with the cysteine, ends with the phenylalanine, and has 15 residues. Solely the CDR3 DNA is kept, with 45 bases framed from the first base. cDNA was synthesized by template-switch 5'RACE using a primer carrying a 10-nucleotide random unique molecular identifier by which each TCR transcript was tagged. Each sequencing run produced over 160 million TCR-beta sequences covering 15-18 subjects. Total RNA was extracted with the RNeasy kit. The KAPA Real-time Library Amplification kit was used to amplify TCR-beta VDJ regions with primers for the TCR constant region and the 5'RACE anchor. A first PCR added sample indexes and Illumina adaptors, after which a second PCR increased the library yield. After purification with Ampure beads, the TCR product of roughly 650 bp was size-selected on a 2% E-gel SizeSelection system. Before pooling, libraries had their quality checked on a Bioanalyzer, their concentration measured with Qubit, and their quantity determined with the Kapa Library Quantification kit. An Illumina HiSeq 2500 was used to sequence the libraries paired-end at 2 x 150 bp. To increase sequence diversity, about 25-31% phiX was spiked into each library pool. The paper's data handling went like this. The quality-filtered reads were processed with the UMI-based MiGEC pipeline, whose error correction step removed more than 80% of the raw TCR sequences. IMGT germline references were used for alignment of VDJ genes, and clonotypes were defined by a unique CDR3 amino acid sequence together with V-J genes. Clonal expansion, Shannon diversity and CDR3 relatedness were evaluated with VDJtools (CalcPairwiseDistances, ClusterSamples), while phylogenetic trees were built in CLCbio workbench. Using coefficient-of-variation modelling across technical triplicates, the study counted a clone as expanded if it had at least 8 unique UMIs. The public sequencing data were trimmed at Q25 with fastp and processed into clonotypes with MiXCR by TCRdb, which kept only in-frame beta chains. When rows share a CDR3 protein, they turn into one entry using the most common DNA and genes. The V and J calls were not made by the authors but by TCRdb's processing. The sample table lists about 39,000 distinct CDR3 sequences, 6.5% to 7.5% of them with a count of one. Jointly, the top ten make up approximately 5.3% of the sample.

Sequenced input: CD4+ T cells from blood. The chain joins TRBV5-1 to TRBJ2-7; a stretch of 7 junction bases matches TRBD1. This clonotype originated in a man in his fifties or sixties in good health. The DNA is TGCGCCAGCAGCTTGTACACAGGGGATTCATACGAGCAGTACTTC. The encoded protein is CASSLYTGDSYEQYF.